These 26 T cell receptor beta chains were sequenced from one sample in a study of T cells in localized non-small cell lung cancer. Profiling relied on immunoSEQ multiplex PCR, and the TCRdb table lists in-frame clones only, not all of them. The sample includes fewer than 30,000 clones, about 92% of them seen just once. The sample consisted of peripheral blood, taken before any cancer treatment. Receptors were obtained from a woman aged 40 to 75 with stage I lung adenocarcinoma.

The chain joins TRBV28 to TRBJ1-1; D may be TRBD1 (6 bases). The CDR3 contains 14 residues. Germline V CDR1 and CDR2: MDHEN, SYDVKM. Trimming shortened V by 7 bases and J by 7 bases, and 19 bases separated the two germline ends. CDR3 loop: CASNPGTLILEAFF. The CDR3 nucleotides are TGTGCCAGCAATCCCGGGACACTTATACTTGAAGCTTTCTTT.

The chain has TRBV5-6 and TRBJ1-1, with D tentatively TRBD1 (6 bases). Looked up from germline, CDR1 is SGHDT and CDR2 is YYEEEE. V lost 2 bases and J lost 8, with 7 bases in between. The CDR3 sequence is 11 residues long. The CDR3 DNA follows: TGTGCCAGCAGCTTAGGGACAGAAGCTTTCTTT. The encoded protein is CASSLGTEAFF.

The chain uses TRBV19 and TRBJ2-7; D unclear. V gave up 5 bases and J gave up 5 bases, with 19 bases separating them. The germline V gene encodes CDR1 LNHDA and CDR2 SQIVND (reference sequence). CDR3 length equals 15 residues. The CDR3 loop reads CASSASRQAGHEQYF. CDR3 sequence (DNA): TGTGCCAGTAGTGCCTCCCGGCAGGCCGGGCACGAGCAGTACTTC.

V is TRBV9 and J is TRBJ1-5; D might be TRBD1 (5 bases). V gave up 0 bases and J gave up 2 bases, with 9 bases separating them. The germline gives CDR1 SGDLS, CDR2 YYNGEE. This CDR3 region has 15 residues. The CDR3 bases are TGTGCCAGCAGCGTAGGGGACGGGGGCAATCAGCCCCAGCATTTT. It encodes CASSVGDGGNQPQHF.

V usage is TRBV30 and J usage is TRBJ2-2; weak D call: TRBD1 (5 bases). The CDR3 contains 15 residues. Trimming took 2 bases from V and 3 from J, leaving 13 bases between them. Germline-derived CDR1 and CDR2 are GTSNPN and SVGIG (reference sequence). The CDR3 DNA sequence: TGTGCCTGGAGTAGGGGTCGGACCGACACCGGGGAGCTGTTTTTT. Encoded protein: CAWSRGRTDTGELFF.

The chain links TRBV29-1 to TRBJ1-4, with D possibly being TRBD1 (6 bases). The CDR3 has 12 residues. Trimming stripped 7 bases from V and 5 bases from J, with 11 bases between. In germline, CDR1 is SQVTM, CDR2 ANQGSEA. The CDR3 DNA follows: TGCAGCGGCAGGGGATCGAATGAAAAACTGTTTTTT. Translating it yields CSGRGSNEKLFF.

The rearrangement links TRBV7-2 to TRBJ1-1; a weak D match, TRBD1 (5 bases). The CDR3 length is 13 residues. V lost 5 bases and J lost 2, with 9 bases in between. In germline, CDR1 is SGHTA, CDR2 FQGNSA. The CDR3 region is CASSTQGNTEAFF. CDR3 in DNA: TGTGCCAGCAGCACCCAGGGTAACACTGAAGCTTTCTTT.

The chain couples TRBV7-6 to TRBJ2-2; tentatively, D is TRBD1 or TRBD2 (5 bases each). The ends were cut back, 4 bases at V and 2 bases at J, with 17 bases in the middle. This CDR3 has 17 amino acids. Germline V lookup: CDR1 SGHVS, CDR2 FNYEAQ. The CDR3 DNA follows: TGTGCCAGCAGCTCCTACCGGCAGGGAGCTAACACCGGGGAGCTGTTTTTT. Its protein is CASSSYRQGANTGELFF.

V usage is TRBV30 and J usage is TRBJ1-1, with a tentative D call TRBD1 (5 bases). V was cut by 2 bases and J by 3 bases, with 10 bases left in between. The CDR3 sequence is 13 residues long. Germline V gives CDR1 GTSNPN, CDR2 SVGIG (reference sequence). CDR3 sequence: CAWSRQGDTEAFF. As DNA, the CDR3 is TGTGCCTGGAGTCGCCAGGGAGACACTGAAGCTTTCTTT.

The chain combines TRBV7-9 with TRBJ2-1; TRBD1 matches 7 bases. The germline CDR1 and CDR2 sequences are SEHNR and FQNEAQ (reference sequence). The J segment lost 9 bases and the V segment lost 6 bases, leaving 8 bases of the junction unmatched. The CDR3 extends over 13 amino acids. CDR3: CASSAMGQTEQFF. The DNA of the CDR3 is TGTGCCAGCAGTGCAATGGGACAGACTGAGCAGTTCTTC.

V gene TRBV19 combines with J gene TRBJ1-1, with D maybe TRBD1 (5 bases). This CDR3 contains 14 residues. Germline assignment: CDR1 LNHDA and CDR2 SQIVND (reference sequence). Trimming pared 3 bases from V and 10 bases from J, leaving 18 bases between. CDR3 protein: CASSISGGGSGAFF. CDR3 coding DNA: TGTGCCAGTAGTATTAGTGGGGGAGGGTCAGGAGCTTTCTTT.

The V call is TRBV19, the J call TRBJ1-5; no clear D. The CDR3 is made up of 13 amino acids. The V and J ends lost 1 base and 4 bases respectively, with 5 bases between them. From germline, CDR1 is LNHDA and CDR2 SQIVND (reference sequence). CDR3 in amino acids: CASSIGGNQPQHF. CDR3 nucleotide sequence: TGTGCCAGTAGTATAGGGGGTAATCAGCCCCAGCATTTT. Looking up the rest from reference TRBV19 and TRBJ1-5 gives the full variable domain: DGGITQSPKYLFRKEGQNVTLSCEQNLNHDAMYWYRQDPGQGLRLIYYSQIVNDFQKGDIAEGYSVSREKKESFPLTVTSAQKNPTAFYLCASSIGGNQPQHFGDGTRLSIL.

The J gene is TRBJ2-1, the V gene TRBV5-4; tentative D call: TRBD2 (7 bases). CDR1 and CDR2 from the germline V gene are SGHNT and YYREEE (reference sequence). V shed 4 bases and J shed 9 bases, with 14 bases lying between them. This CDR3 has 13 residues. CDR3 sequence reads: CASSIGLGGEQFF. In DNA, the CDR3 is TGTGCCAGCAGCATCGGACTAGGGGGTGAGCAGTTCTTC.

The chain uses TRBV7-2 and TRBJ2-1, with D perhaps TRBD2 (7 bases). The CDR3 sequence is 14 residues long. The germline CDR1 and CDR2 sequences are SGHTA and FQGNSA. V was clipped by 7 bases and J by 10 bases, with 20 bases between them. The DNA for the CDR3 is TGTGCCAGCACCCGAGGGGGAGGGGATCGGGAGCAGTTCTTC. It translates to CASTRGGGDREQFF.

CDR3 residues: CSVETSGDTQYF. The CDR3 nucleotides are TGCAGCGTTGAGACTAGCGGGGATACGCAGTATTTT. The chain has TRBV29-1 and TRBJ2-3; TRBD2 agrees at 10 bases. There are 12 residues in the CDR3. V lost 3 bases, J lost 6 bases, and 0 bases stayed unmatched. Germline CDR1 and CDR2: SQVTM and ANQGSEA.

V usage is TRBV11-1 and J usage is TRBJ1-1; D perhaps matches TRBD1 (6 bases). The V end lost 2 bases, the J end lost 5 bases, and 9 bases lay between the germline ends. The germline V gene encodes CDR1 SGHAT and CDR2 FQDESV (reference sequence). The CDR3 consists of 13 residues. CDR3 sequence reads: CASSLQGRTEAFF. In nucleotides, the CDR3 is TGTGCCAGCAGCTTACAGGGGAGGACTGAAGCTTTCTTT. Supplemented by reference TRBV11-1 and TRBJ1-1, the full variable domain reads EAEVAQSPRYKITEKSQAVAFWCDPISGHATLYWYRQILGQGPELLVQFQDESVVDDSQLPKDRFSAERLKGVDSTLKIQPAELGDSAMYLCASSLQGRTEAFFGQGTRLTVV.

The genes are TRBV2 and TRBJ1-3, with D perhaps TRBD1 (5 bases). This CDR3 has 14 amino acids. Germline V gene lookup returns CDR1 SNHLY and CDR2 FYNNEI. The V end lost 8 bases, the J end lost 4 bases, and 15 bases lay between the germline ends. For the CDR3, the DNA is TGTGCCAGCCGCCCGGGAGGGGTCGGAAACACCATATATTTT. Amino acid sequence: CASRPGGVGNTIYF. The entire variable domain, with the rest obtained from reference TRBV2 and TRBJ1-3, is as follows: EPEVTQTPSHQVTQMGQEVILRCVPISNHLYFYWYRQILGQKVEFLVSFYNNEISEKSEIFDDQFSVERPDGSNFTLKIRSTKLEDSAMYFCASRPGGVGNTIYFGEGSWLTVV.

This chain uses TRBV6-6 with TRBJ2-7; a possible D gene is TRBD1 (6 bases). The CDR3 length is 13 residues. Looked up from germline, CDR1 is MNHNY and CDR2 is SVGAGI (reference sequence). Between the trimmed V and J ends, which lost 7 bases and 3 bases, there was a span of 13 bases. The CDR3 loop reads CASKTGSYYEQYF. The CDR3 DNA is TGTGCCAGCAAGACAGGTTCCTACTACGAGCAGTACTTC.

The chain uses TRBV6-1 and TRBJ2-7, with TRBD1 matching 9 bases. V trimming: 4 bases; J trimming: 2 bases; junction bases outside the gene matches: 3. The CDR3 has 14 amino acids. Germline V gives CDR1 MNHNS, CDR2 SASEGT. CDR3 amino acids: CASSVYRGPYEQYF. As DNA, the CDR3 is TGTGCCAGCAGTGTCTACAGGGGGCCCTACGAGCAGTACTTC.

The chain has TRBV6-5 and TRBJ1-4; the D is unclear. Germline V gene data show CDR1 as MNHEY and CDR2 as SVGAGI. The germline V and J ends were trimmed by 0 bases and 5 bases, with 10 bases remaining between them. This CDR3 has 15 residues. The CDR3 here is CASSYSSRPNEKLFF. The CDR3, as DNA: TGTGCCAGCAGTTACTCGAGTAGGCCGAATGAAAAACTGTTTTTT.

The chain is built from TRBV6-6 and TRBJ1-2, with a weak D call TRBD1 (5 bases). In germline, CDR1 is MNHNY, CDR2 SVGAGI (reference sequence). This CDR3 is built from 14 residues. Trimming cost V 3 bases and J 7 bases, with 15 bases left between them. CDR3 bases: TGTGCCAGCAGTTATTACCAGGGTTGGGGTGGCTACACCTTC. Translated, it gives CASSYYQGWGGYTF.

V is TRBV11-2 and J is TRBJ1-5, with 7 bases that match TRBD1. Losses at the gene ends were 5 bases for V and 7 bases for J; bases not matched to a gene: 11. In germline, CDR1 is SGHAT, CDR2 FQNNGV. The length of the CDR3 is 15 residues. The CDR3 coding sequence is TGTGCCAGCAGCACAACTGGGACAGCGGACCAGCCCCAGCATTTT. This translates into CASSTTGTADQPQHF.

This chain connects TRBV18 to TRBJ2-5, with 10 bases identical to TRBD1. The CDR3 sequence is 13 residues long. J lost 5 bases, V lost 3 bases, and 0 bases had no gene match. The germline gives CDR1 KGHSH, CDR2 LQKENI. The CDR3 reads CASSPGQGETQYF. The CDR3 DNA is TGTGCCAGCTCACCGGGACAGGGGGAGACCCAGTACTTC.

This clone was detected only once. The rearrangement uses TRBV30 and TRBJ1-1; 7 bases agree with TRBD1. Per the germline V gene, CDR1 is GTSNPN and CDR2 is SVGIG (reference sequence). The V segment lost 4 bases and the J segment 4 bases; nucleotides outside the gene matches: 12. The CDR3 is made up of 15 amino acids. CDR3 sequence reads: CAWTGRRGVGTEAFF. The CDR3 region has the DNA TGTGCCTGGACCGGTCGCAGGGGGGTGGGCACTGAAGCTTTCTTT.

The V gene is TRBV7-2, the J gene TRBJ2-1, with 8 nucleotides matching TRBD2. The CDR3 consists of 14 residues. The junction had 2 bases not matched to a gene; V was cut back by 2 bases and J by 5 bases. Germline CDR1 and CDR2: SGHTA and FQGNSA. The CDR3 here is CASSLTSGDNEQFF. Written as DNA, the CDR3 is TGTGCCAGCAGCTTAACTAGCGGAGACAATGAGCAGTTCTTC.

The chain recombines TRBV6-1 with TRBJ1-1; a possible D gene is TRBD1 (5 bases). Looked up from germline, CDR1 is MNHNS and CDR2 is SASEGT. Between the trimmed V and J ends, which lost 7 bases and 5 bases, there was a span of 17 bases. The CDR3 is 14 amino acids. The CDR3 DNA reads as TGTGCCAGCACTCCAGGAGTCCACAGGACTGAAGCTTTCTTT. It codes for CASTPGVHRTEAFF.